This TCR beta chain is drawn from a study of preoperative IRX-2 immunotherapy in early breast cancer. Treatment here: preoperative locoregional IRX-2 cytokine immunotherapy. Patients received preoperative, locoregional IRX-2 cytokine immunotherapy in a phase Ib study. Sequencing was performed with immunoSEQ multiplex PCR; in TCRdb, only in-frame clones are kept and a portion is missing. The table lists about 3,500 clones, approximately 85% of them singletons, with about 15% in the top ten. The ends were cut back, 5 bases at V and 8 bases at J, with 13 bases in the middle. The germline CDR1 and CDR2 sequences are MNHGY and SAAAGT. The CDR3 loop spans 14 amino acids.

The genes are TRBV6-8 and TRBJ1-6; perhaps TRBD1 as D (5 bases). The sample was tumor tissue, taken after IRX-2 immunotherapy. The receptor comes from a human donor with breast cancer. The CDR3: CASSPGGPHSPLHF. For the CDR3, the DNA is TGTGCCAGCAGTCCCGGGGGACCTCATTCACCCCTCCACTTT.